The 23 T cell receptor beta chains below come from one sample, sequenced in a study of blood T cell repertoires in COVID-19. Generated by immunoSEQ multiplex PCR, the TCRdb table keeps only in-frame clones and is missing some. The sample holds approximately 150,000 clones, around four fifths seen once. Specimen: peripheral blood. Receptor source: a woman between 65 and 79 years old who had recovered from COVID-19.

The V call is TRBV18, the J call TRBJ2-7; 10 positions match TRBD1. Germline CDR1 and CDR2: KGHSH and LQKENI. This CDR3 comprises 16 residues. The V gene end was trimmed by 3 bases and the J gene end by 5 bases; junction bases not matched to a gene: 10. The CDR3 DNA reads as TGTGCCAGCTCACCCCAAGGGACAGGGGAGCCGCACGAGCAGTACTTC. Translating gives CASSPQGTGEPHEQYF.

J is TRBJ2-1 and V is TRBV19; D uncertain. CDR3 length equals 12 residues. Germline loops: CDR1 LNHDA, CDR2 SQIVND (reference sequence). Trimming removed 5 bases at V and 9 bases at J, with 11 bases between. The CDR3 sequence: CASSPLGFEQFF. CDR3 in DNA: TGTGCCAGTAGTCCTCTGGGCTTTGAGCAGTTCTTC.

J is TRBJ1-3 and V is TRBV6-6, with a possible D match to TRBD1 (6 bases). The CDR3 extends over 13 amino acids. Between the trimmed V and J ends, which lost 11 bases and 0 bases, there was a span of 11 bases. Germline CDR1 is MNHNY and CDR2 is SVGAGI (reference sequence). CDR3 sequence reads: CASYRDSGNTIYF. The CDR3 nucleotides read TGTGCCTCCTACAGGGACTCTGGAAACACCATATATTTT.

The rearrangement joins TRBV20-1 to TRBJ1-5; D is unresolved. V was cut by 4 bases and J by 2 bases, with 3 bases left in between. Germline values: CDR1 DFQATT, CDR2 SNEGSKA (reference sequence). The CDR3 runs 11 residues. DNA of the CDR3: TGCAGTGCTACGGGCAATCAGCCCCAGCATTTT. As protein: CSATGNQPQHF.

This chain joins TRBV2 and TRBJ2-3; 9 bases agree with TRBD1. The CDR3 runs 12 residues. V lost 6 bases to trimming and J lost 12 bases; unmatched junction nucleotides: 7. Per germline, CDR1 SNHLY and CDR2 FYNNEI. The CDR3, as DNA: TGTGCCAGCAGCCCCGGACAGGGGCCCCAGTATTTT. This codes for CASSPGQGPQYF. The complete variable domain, with remaining parts taken from reference TRBV2 and TRBJ2-3, reads EPEVTQTPSHQVTQMGQEVILRCVPISNHLYFYWYRQILGQKVEFLVSFYNNEISEKSEIFDDQFSVERPDGSNFTLKIRSTKLEDSAMYFCASSPGQGPQYFGPGTRLTVL.

On this clone itself: Other nucleotide sequences from this sample produce the same CDR3. Here the CDR3 reads CASSLTGLNTEAFF. The CDR3 nucleotides read TGCGCCAGCAGCTTGACAGGGTTGAACACTGAAGCTTTCTTT. The rearrangement joins TRBV5-1 to TRBJ1-1, with D perhaps TRBD1 (6 bases). V lost 1 base to trimming and J lost 0 bases, with 7 bases between them. This CDR3 contains 14 residues. Germline CDR1 reads SGHRS; CDR2 reads YFSETQ.

The chain is built from TRBV2 and TRBJ2-2; maybe TRBD1 (5 bases). V lost 6 bases and J 1 base, leaving 6 bases between the germline ends. Germline CDR1 and CDR2: SNHLY and FYNNEI. The CDR3 is 13 residues long. CDR3 loop: CASSQGNTGELFF. The DNA of the CDR3 is TGTGCCAGCAGCCAGGGGAACACCGGGGAGCTGTTTTTT.

The chain recombines TRBV5-1 with TRBJ1-1; 10 bases align to TRBD1. The junction had 6 bases not matched to a gene; V was cut back by 0 bases and J by 4 bases. Germline CDR1 and CDR2: SGHRS and YFSETQ. The CDR3 covers 16 residues. The CDR3 loop is CASSLVGTGESTEAFF. CDR3 bases: TGCGCCAGCAGCTTGGTCGGGACAGGGGAGAGCACTGAAGCTTTCTTT.

The chain uses TRBV6-1 and TRBJ2-3, with TRBD2 identical over 11 bases. The germline gives CDR1 MNHNS, CDR2 SASEGT. With V trimmed by 4 bases and J by 6 bases, 12 bases remained unmatched. The CDR3 runs to 17 residues. The CDR3 region is CASSGWPTSGVWDTQYF. The CDR3, as DNA: TGTGCCAGCAGTGGGTGGCCGACTAGCGGGGTTTGGGATACGCAGTATTTT.

This clone has a single count. This rearrangement joins TRBV18 to TRBJ1-1; D gene uncertain. The ends were cut back, 2 bases at V and 3 bases at J, with 7 bases in the middle. Germline V gives CDR1 KGHSH, CDR2 LQKENI. The CDR3 is made up of 13 amino acids. The CDR3 nucleotides are TGTGCCAGCTCACCAGCCGGGGACACTGAAGCTTTCTTT. It yields the protein CASSPAGDTEAFF.

This clone was recorded a few times. This chain uses TRBV11-3 with TRBJ2-3; D not resolved. Trimming cost V 5 bases and J 3 bases, with 9 bases left between them. Germline V CDR1 and CDR2: SGHNT, YENEEA. The CDR3 has 13 amino acids. As DNA, the CDR3 is TGTGCCAGCAGCCTCGGAGAGACAGATACGCAGTATTTT. Translating it yields CASSLGETDTQYF.

The genes are TRBV27 and TRBJ2-5, with 15 bases lining up with TRBD2. This CDR3 spans 19 amino acids. Germline-derived CDR1 and CDR2 are MNHEY and SMNVEV (reference sequence). V lost 6 bases to trimming and J lost 3 bases; unmatched junction nucleotides: 14. CDR3 nucleotide sequence: TGTGCCAGCAGCACCTTCCTGGGACTAGCGGGGGGTGGAGAAGAGACCCAGTACTTC. Protein: CASSTFLGLAGGGEETQYF.

The chain combines TRBV19 with TRBJ1-1, with unresolved D. This CDR3 has 14 amino acids. Germline V gene lookup returns CDR1 LNHDA and CDR2 SQIVND (reference sequence). Trimming removed 3 bases at V and 4 bases at J, with 12 bases between. CDR3 residues: CASSIGVSGTEAFF. The CDR3, as DNA: TGTGCCAGTAGTATCGGGGTTTCAGGCACTGAAGCTTTCTTT.

This chain joins TRBV5-1 and TRBJ2-7; no definite D call. This CDR3 spans 15 amino acids. Germline assignment: CDR1 SGHRS and CDR2 YFSETQ. The V and J ends lost 1 base and 0 bases respectively, with 11 bases between them. The DNA for the CDR3 is TGCGCCAGCAGCTTGAGGCAGGTTGACTCCTACGAGCAGTACTTC. Its protein product is CASSLRQVDSYEQYF.

This chain uses TRBV5-4 with TRBJ2-2, with D tentatively TRBD1 (6 bases). Germline CDR1 is SGHNT and CDR2 is YYREEE (reference sequence). The CDR3 runs 15 residues. The ends were cut back, 4 bases at V and 2 bases at J, with 12 bases in the middle. The CDR3 loop reads CASSKDRVNTGELFF. CDR3 nucleotide sequence: TGTGCCAGCAGCAAGGACAGAGTAAACACCGGGGAGCTGTTTTTT. The full variable domain, rest sourced from reference TRBV5-4 and TRBJ2-2, is ETGVTQSPTHLIKTRGQQVTLRCSSQSGHNTVSWYQQALGQGPQFIFQYYREEENGRGNFPPRFSGLQFPNYSSELNVNALELDDSALYLCASSKDRVNTGELFFGEGSRLTVL.

This clone was seen a single time. V and J are TRBV6-5 and TRBJ1-2, with TRBD1 identical over 10 bases. The CDR3 length is 14 residues. Trimming cost V 6 bases and J 4 bases; bases outside gene matches: 5. Germline CDR1 MNHEY, CDR2 SVGAGI. The CDR3 nucleotides read TGTGCCAGCAGACCGACAGGGGGCGGCTATGGCTACACCTTC. Translated, it gives CASRPTGGGYGYTF.

This clone occurred once. This sequence joins TRBV5-4 and TRBJ2-2; TRBD2 matches at 12 bases. The CDR3 sequence is 17 residues long. CDR1 and CDR2 from the germline V gene are SGHNT and YYREEE (reference sequence). The J segment lost 6 bases and the V segment lost 4 bases, leaving 10 bases of the junction unmatched. CDR3 region: CASSKLAGGPPPGELFF. Here the CDR3 DNA reads TGTGCCAGCAGCAAACTAGCGGGAGGCCCCCCGCCCGGGGAGCTGTTTTTT.

This chain links TRBV2 with TRBJ1-2; 9 bases are a match to TRBD1. With V trimmed by 6 bases and J by 1 base, 6 bases remained unmatched. CDR1 and CDR2 (germline): SNHLY, FYNNEI. This CDR3 has 15 amino acids. CDR3 DNA: TGTGCCAGCAGCAGCCGGGACAGGGTTAACTATGGCTACACCTTC. This sequence encodes CASSSRDRVNYGYTF. Full variable domain (rest looked up from reference TRBV2 and TRBJ1-2): EPEVTQTPSHQVTQMGQEVILRCVPISNHLYFYWYRQILGQKVEFLVSFYNNEISEKSEIFDDQFSVERPDGSNFTLKIRSTKLEDSAMYFCASSSRDRVNYGYTFGSGTRLTVV.

This chain links TRBV19 with TRBJ2-3; 8 bases match TRBD2. Looked up from germline, CDR1 is LNHDA and CDR2 is SQIVND (reference sequence). V lost 10 bases to trimming and J lost 0 bases; unmatched junction nucleotides: 6. The CDR3 totals 14 residues. DNA for the CDR3: TGTGCCACCTCACGCGGGGGGAGCACAGATACGCAGTATTTT. Translated, it gives CATSRGGSTDTQYF.

Here the CDR3 reads CSVEDRGQGHMNTEAFF. The CDR3 DNA sequence: TGCAGCGTTGAAGATCGGGGACAGGGCCACATGAACACTGAAGCTTTCTTT. This chain joins TRBV29-1 and TRBJ1-1; 9 nucleotides align to TRBD1. CDR3 size: 17 residues. CDR1 and CDR2 from the germline V gene are SQVTM and ANQGSEA. V was pared by 0 bases and J by 0 bases, with 8 bases of the junction left unmatched.

This chain connects TRBV6-5 to TRBJ1-1; maybe TRBD1 (6 bases). Trimming left V 6 bases short and J 0 bases short, with 8 bases between. Germline-derived CDR1 and CDR2 are MNHEY and SVGAGI. This CDR3 spans 13 amino acids. CDR3 sequence: CASSRGMNTEAFF. DNA for the CDR3: TGTGCCAGCAGCAGGGGCATGAACACTGAAGCTTTCTTT.

This chain joins TRBV6-2 or TRBV6-3 and TRBJ1-1; D possibly corresponds to TRBD1 (6 bases). Germline CDR1 MNHEY, CDR2 SVGEGT. There are 16 residues in the CDR3. V shed 3 bases and J shed 1 base, with 15 bases lying between them. CDR3 sequence: CASSYWGGQGNTEAFF. In DNA, the CDR3 is TGTGCCAGCAGTTATTGGGGGGGGCAGGGGAACACTGAAGCTTTCTTT.

This chain connects TRBV7-8 to TRBJ1-5; 9 bases match TRBD1. Per germline, CDR1 SGHVS and CDR2 FQNEAQ. CDR3 size: 16 residues. Unmatched junction bases numbered 7, after V lost 4 bases and J lost 3 bases. CDR3: CASSSEGTGYNQPQHF. In DNA form, the CDR3 reads TGTGCCAGCAGCTCAGAGGGGACAGGGTACAATCAGCCCCAGCATTTT.